This TCR beta chain originates from a study of untreated major depressive disorder. Study-wide points: CD4+ T cells from depressed patients used TRBV05-01 (Vbeta 5.1) more often than controls. The small study sample limits how generally findings apply. The sequencing tests were limited to three preselected Vbeta families. In every subject, the five largest TRBV05-01 clones were private.

Here immunoSEQ multiplex PCR was the method, and the copy in TCRdb shows in-frame clones only, minus some. The sample consists of more than 25,000 clones, 91% of them appearing once. To note about this clone: As yet, its antigen is unknown.

Participants were all of European descent. The CDR3 runs to 14 residues. The ends lost 4 bases at V and 7 bases at J; junction bases unmatched: 4. In germline, CDR1 is SGHDT, CDR2 YYEEEE. The sequence was collected from a woman aged 25 to 39 with major depressive disorder. Sequences were obtained from CD4+ T cells from PBMCs. The gene calls are TRBV5-6 and TRBJ2-1, with 11 bases identical to TRBD2. CDR3 bases: TGTGCCAGCAGCGTAGCGGGGGGGCCAAATGAGCAGTTCTTC. Its protein is CASSVAGGPNEQFF.